These 8 T cell receptor beta chains were all obtained from the same sample, sequenced in a study of blood T cell repertoires in COVID-19. This table comes from immunoSEQ multiplex PCR, and its TCRdb copy is limited to in-frame clones, with some not included. The table includes more than 95,000 clones, roughly 80% detected once. The material sequenced was peripheral blood. The receptors stem from a man aged 65-85 years with acute or convalescent COVID-19.

The chain uses TRBV6-5 and TRBJ2-1, with a possible D match to TRBD1 (5 bases). Per the germline V gene, CDR1 is MNHEY and CDR2 is SVGAGI. The ends were cut back, 5 bases at V and 5 bases at J, with 13 bases in the middle. The CDR3 runs 14 residues. The CDR3 DNA is TGTGCCAGCAGTCCCCAGACAGACCACAATGAGCAGTTCTTC. Its protein product is CASSPQTDHNEQFF.

This clone was recorded once. V and J are TRBV28 and TRBJ1-1; D is perhaps TRBD1 (6 bases). Germline assignment: CDR1 MDHEN and CDR2 SYDVKM. The CDR3 has 13 amino acids. Between the trimmed V and J ends, which lost 10 bases and 6 bases, there was a span of 18 bases. For the CDR3, the DNA is TGTGCCATAGGACAGACCAAAAGGGCTGAAGCTTTCTTT. Residues: CAIGQTKRAEAFF.

This clone was recorded once. The CDR3 bases are TGTGCCAGCAGTTTAAGGAGACAGGGGGCTACGAGCTCCTACAATGAGCAGTTCTTC. It yields the protein CASSLRRQGATSSYNEQFF. The chain uses TRBV27 and TRBJ2-1, with 10 nucleotides matching TRBD1. Looked up from germline, CDR1 is MNHEY and CDR2 is SMNVEV (reference sequence). The CDR3 totals 19 residues. With V trimmed by 2 bases and J by 0 bases, 10 bases remained unmatched.

Note on this clone: The same CDR3 can be traced to other DNA sequences in this sample. The chain links TRBV18 to TRBJ2-2; 9 nucleotides align to TRBD1. With V trimmed by 1 base and J by 1 base, 7 bases remained unmatched. This CDR3 is built from 18 residues. Germline V CDR1 and CDR2: KGHSH, LQKENI. The CDR3 region is CASSPLQNRGLNTGELFF. The CDR3 DNA is TGTGCCAGCTCACCACTACAAAACAGGGGGCTGAACACCGGGGAGCTGTTTTTT.

This chain links TRBV5-4 with TRBJ2-1; 12 positions agree with TRBD2. CDR3 length equals 15 residues. The V gene's germline CDR1 is SGHNT and CDR2 YYREEE (reference sequence). Trimming at V came to 6 bases and at J to 8 bases, leaving 9 bases not matched to a gene. The CDR3 DNA follows: TGTGCCAGCATCGCTAGCGGGAGGGCCATTGATGAGCAGTTCTTC. It yields the protein CASIASGRAIDEQFF. Full variable domain (remainder filled in from reference TRBV5-4 and TRBJ2-1): ETGVTQSPTHLIKTRGQQVTLRCSSQSGHNTVSWYQQALGQGPQFIFQYYREEENGRGNFPPRFSGLQFPNYSSELNVNALELDDSALYLCASIASGRAIDEQFFGPGTRLTVL.

The J gene is TRBJ2-7, the V gene TRBV11-3; TRBD1 might be the D (6 bases). Between the trimmed V and J ends, which lost 5 bases and 6 bases, there was a span of 14 bases. Per germline, CDR1 SGHNT and CDR2 YENEEA. The CDR3 totals 13 residues. CDR3 nucleotide sequence: TGTGCCAGCAGCCTACGAGGGGGATCCGAGCAGTACTTC. Translation gives CASSLRGGSEQYF.

This clone has just a few counts. The rearrangement links TRBV6-6 to TRBJ2-1, with D tentatively TRBD2 (5 bases). Trimming stripped 6 bases from V and 7 bases from J, with 19 bases between. The CDR3 covers 15 residues. Germline CDR1 MNHNY, CDR2 SVGAGI (reference sequence). The CDR3 DNA is TGTGCCAGCAGCAAACTCCGGGAAGAGGGTAATGAGCAGTTCTTC. Translated, it gives CASSKLREEGNEQFF.

The chain has TRBV18 and TRBJ2-5; 9 nucleotides line up with TRBD1. The germline V gene has CDR1 KGHSH and CDR2 LQKENI. The CDR3 covers 16 residues. J lost 2 bases, V lost 2 bases, and 6 bases had no gene match. The CDR3 DNA sequence: TGTGCCAGCTCACCAACCGGGGGACAGGGTCAAGAGACCCAGTACTTC. This encodes CASSPTGGQGQETQYF.